A single sample is the source of the 15 T cell receptor beta chains below, sequenced in a study of blood T cells in healthy people across ages. A second roughly 6 to 11 cycle PCR used barcoded and J-beta primers. TCRdb reanalysed the 5' RACE reads using MiXCR and keeps one entry per CDR3 protein. The sample records some 1 million distinct CDR3 sequences, over 35% being singletons. Input material: blood. These receptors came from a woman aged 55-69 years in good health.

This clonotype has a handful of counts. V gene TRBV20-1 combines with J gene TRBJ2-1, with D maybe TRBD2 (6 bases). The V and J ends lost 5 bases and 2 bases respectively, with 13 bases between them. Germline V gene lookup returns CDR1 DFQATT and CDR2 SNEGSKA (reference sequence). The CDR3 has 14 residues. The CDR3: CSASDYSAYNEQFF. The CDR3 nucleotides read TGCAGTGCTTCGGACTATTCAGCCTACAATGAGCAGTTCTTC.

This chain uses TRBV12-3 or TRBV12-4 with TRBJ2-1; 10 nucleotides align to TRBD2. With 6 bases clipped from V and 5 bases from J, the junction kept 4 bases outside the gene matches. This CDR3 comprises 14 residues. The CDR3 DNA is TGTGCCAGCAGGCTAGCGGGGGCCCACAATGAGCAGTTCTTC. Protein sequence: CASRLAGAHNEQFF.

This chain uses TRBV6-1 with TRBJ2-3; D unclear. This CDR3 has 13 amino acids. Trimming removed 3 bases from V and 2 bases from J, with 6 bases in between. Germline CDR1 and CDR2: MNHNS and SASEGT. The CDR3 sequence is CASSDTFTDTQYF. CDR3 sequence (DNA): TGTGCCAGCAGTGACACTTTCACAGATACGCAGTATTTT.

About this clonotype: The junction departs from the called germline gene at one end, perhaps through a read error. This chain links TRBV20-1 with TRBJ2-4; D is uncertain. The CDR3 is made up of 13 amino acids. Germline CDR1 reads DFQATT; CDR2 reads SNEGSKA (reference sequence). Here the CDR3 reads CSASIGTKSIQYF. DNA of the CDR3: TGCAGTGCTAGTATCGGAACCAAAAGCATTCAGTACTTC.

The genes are TRBV20-1 and TRBJ1-5, with D possibly TRBD1 on 6 matching bases. The CDR3 length is 14 residues. Per the germline V gene, CDR1 is DFQATT and CDR2 is SNEGSKA (reference sequence). V lost 3 bases, J lost 3 bases, and 12 bases lay in between. The CDR3 region has the DNA TGCAGTGCTAGCGCACAGGGCTACAATCAGCCCCAGCATTTT. This translates into CSASAQGYNQPQHF.

The rearrangement links TRBV3-1 to TRBJ2-7; 8 bases agree with TRBD1. The V segment lost 0 bases and the J segment 6 bases; nucleotides outside the gene matches: 10. This CDR3 has 16 amino acids. The germline V gene has CDR1 LGHDT and CDR2 YNNKEL (reference sequence). The CDR3 sequence: CASSQDFGTGGGEQYF. The CDR3, as DNA: TGTGCCAGCAGCCAAGATTTCGGGACAGGCGGCGGCGAGCAGTACTTC.

The chain combines TRBV12-3 or TRBV12-4 with TRBJ2-4, with TRBD1 as a possible D gene (6 bases). The CDR3 is 14 residues long. V lost 3 bases and J lost 13, with 19 bases in between. The CDR3 is CASSFSSSGTMQYF. CDR3 DNA sequence: TGTGCCAGCAGTTTCTCATCTTCCGGGACAATGCAGTACTTC.

The V and J genes are TRBV5-6 and TRBJ1-2; D unresolved. The CDR3 runs to 12 residues. Germline V CDR1 and CDR2: SGHDT, YYEEEE. The V end was cut by 4 bases, the J end by 8 bases, with 12 bases between. The CDR3 protein is CASSLPTGGYTF. CDR3 sequence (DNA): TGTGCCAGCAGCCTACCTACGGGAGGCTACACCTTC.

The chain couples TRBV6-6 to TRBJ2-7, with D uncertain. Trimming cost V 0 bases and J 2 bases, with 14 bases left between them. The CDR3 has 16 amino acids. Germline assignment: CDR1 MNHNY and CDR2 SVGAGI (reference sequence). The CDR3 DNA reads TGTGCCAGCAGTTACTCTATTTCCAAGGAGACCTACGAGCAGTACTTC. It is translated as CASSYSISKETYEQYF.

The V and J genes are TRBV7-8 and TRBJ2-4; 10 nucleotides match TRBD1. Gene TRBJ2-7 matches the end of the DNA better, so the J call may be wrong. Germline V CDR1 and CDR2: SGHVS, FQNEAQ. The CDR3 is made up of 16 amino acids. The CDR3 protein is CASSRTTTTGGDEQYF. The CDR3, as DNA: TGTGCCAGCAGCCGCACTACCACGACAGGGGGCGACGAGCAGTACTTC.

This clonotype came up a few times. V usage is TRBV25-1 and J usage is TRBJ2-5, with 8 positions matching TRBD2. V was pared by 2 bases and J by 4 bases, with 3 bases of the junction left unmatched. This CDR3 region has 14 residues. Germline lookup yields CDR1 MGHDK and CDR2 SYGVNS. This chain's CDR3 is CASSEGSGIETQYF. CDR3 nucleotides: TGTGCCAGCAGTGAAGGTAGCGGGATAGAGACCCAGTACTTC.

The rearrangement uses TRBV6-5 and TRBJ2-3; tentative D call: TRBD2 (5 bases). Deletions cut 7 bases from V and 3 bases from J, with 20 bases between. The CDR3 length is 16 residues. CDR1 and CDR2 (germline): MNHEY, SVGAGI. This CDR3 is CASTPRGRAGTDTQYF. Here the CDR3 DNA reads TGTGCCAGCACCCCACGGGGTAGGGCTGGTACAGATACGCAGTATTTT.

This clonotype was observed a handful of times. The chain combines TRBV15 with TRBJ2-1; 11 bases are a match to TRBD2. The ends lost 3 bases at V and 3 bases at J; junction bases unmatched: 4. The CDR3 consists of 16 residues. Germline CDR1 and CDR2: LNHNV and YYDKDF (reference sequence). CDR3 region: CATSSPTSGIYNEQFF. CDR3 coding DNA: TGTGCCACCAGCAGCCCGACTAGCGGGATCTACAATGAGCAGTTCTTC. Full variable domain (remainder filled in from reference TRBV15 and TRBJ2-1): DAMVIQNPRYQVTQFGKPVTLSCSQTLNHNVMYWYQQKSSQAPKLLFHYYDKDFNNEADTPDNFQSRRPNTSFCFLDIRSPGLGDTAMYLCATSSPTSGIYNEQFFGPGTRLTVL.

Points on this clonotype: Mismatch with germline at one junction end may stem from a read error. The chain joins TRBV20-1 to TRBJ1-6; D is unresolved. The V gene's germline CDR1 is DFQATT and CDR2 SNEGSKA (reference sequence). This CDR3 is built from 16 residues. As DNA, the CDR3 is TGCAGTGCTACCGTACCGCTGGGCACCAACAATTCACCCCCCCACTTT. Residues: CSATVPLGTNNSPPHF.

The genes are TRBV5-8 and TRBJ2-3; D call uncertain. Germline assignment: CDR1 SGHTS and CDR2 YDEGEE. V shed 0 bases and J shed 10 bases, with 12 bases lying between them. This CDR3 spans 13 amino acids. This CDR3 is CASSLGDSLAQYF. As DNA, the CDR3 is TGTGCCAGCAGCTTGGGTGACTCCCTCGCGCAGTATTTT.